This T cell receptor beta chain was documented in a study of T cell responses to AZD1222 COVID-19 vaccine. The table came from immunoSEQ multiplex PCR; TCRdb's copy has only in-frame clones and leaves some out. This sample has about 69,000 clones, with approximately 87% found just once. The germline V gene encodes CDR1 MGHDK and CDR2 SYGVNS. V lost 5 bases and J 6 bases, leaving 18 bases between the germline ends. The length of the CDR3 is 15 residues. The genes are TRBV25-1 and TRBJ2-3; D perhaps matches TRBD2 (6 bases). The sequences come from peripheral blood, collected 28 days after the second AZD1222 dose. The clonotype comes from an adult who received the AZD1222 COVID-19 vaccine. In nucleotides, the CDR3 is TGTGCCAGCAGTACACCAGTGGGCCGGGGGGATACGCAGTATTTT. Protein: CASSTPVGRGDTQYF.